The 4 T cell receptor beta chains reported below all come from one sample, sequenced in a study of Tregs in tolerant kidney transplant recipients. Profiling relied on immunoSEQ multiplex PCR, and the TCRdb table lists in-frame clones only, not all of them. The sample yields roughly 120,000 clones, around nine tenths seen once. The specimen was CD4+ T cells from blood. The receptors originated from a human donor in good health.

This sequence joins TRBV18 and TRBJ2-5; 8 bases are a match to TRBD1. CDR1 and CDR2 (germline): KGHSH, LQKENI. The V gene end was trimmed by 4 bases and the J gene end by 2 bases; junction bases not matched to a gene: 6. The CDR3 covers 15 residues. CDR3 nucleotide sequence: TGTGCCAGCTCACTCCGGACAGGGTGGCAAGAGACCCAGTACTTC. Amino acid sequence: CASSLRTGWQETQYF.

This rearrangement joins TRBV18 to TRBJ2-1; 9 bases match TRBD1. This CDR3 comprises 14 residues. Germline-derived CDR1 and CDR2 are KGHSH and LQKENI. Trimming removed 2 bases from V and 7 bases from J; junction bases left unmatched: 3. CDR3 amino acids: CASSPGTGFNEQFF. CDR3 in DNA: TGTGCCAGCTCACCAGGGACAGGGTTTAATGAGCAGTTCTTC.

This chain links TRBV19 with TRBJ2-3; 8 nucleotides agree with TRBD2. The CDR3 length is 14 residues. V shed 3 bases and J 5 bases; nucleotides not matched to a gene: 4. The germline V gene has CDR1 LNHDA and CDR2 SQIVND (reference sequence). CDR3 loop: CASSMGLAGDTQYF. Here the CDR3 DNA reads TGTGCCAGTAGTATGGGCCTAGCGGGAGATACGCAGTATTTT.

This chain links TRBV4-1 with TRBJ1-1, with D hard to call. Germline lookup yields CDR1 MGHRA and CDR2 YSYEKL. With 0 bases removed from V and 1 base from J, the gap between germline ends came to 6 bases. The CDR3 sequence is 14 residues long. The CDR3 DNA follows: TGCGCCAGCAGCCAAGATTTACAGAACACTGAAGCTTTCTTT. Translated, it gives CASSQDLQNTEAFF.